This TCR beta chain was retrieved from a study of blood T cells in healthy people across ages. This CDR3 region has 13 residues. Germline lookup yields CDR1 LNHNV and CDR2 YYDKDF (reference sequence). The ends were cut back, 0 bases at V and 2 bases at J, with 2 bases in the middle. Then a second PCR, running roughly 6 to 12 cycles, was carried out with a sample-barcoded 5' primer and a J-beta primer mix. A template-switch adaptor containing 12 random nucleotides labeled each cDNA molecule. TCRdb analysed the 5' RACE reads with MiXCR anew, one entry per CDR3 protein. The sample shows 900,000 to 950,000 distinct CDR3 sequences, 25% to 35% of them seen only once. The sample was also reused in another study, on T cells of mothers and their children.

The origin of this receptor is a woman aged 40 to 49 in good health. The genes are TRBV15 and TRBJ1-5; D not certain. Sequencing was done on a sample of blood. The CDR3 bases are TGTGCCACCAGCAGAGAGGGCAATCAGCCCCAGCATTTT. Translated, it gives CATSREGNQPQHF.